Below, one T cell receptor (beta chain) is given with its context. The sample is drawn from a study of T cell changes during pregnancy in multiple sclerosis. The length of the CDR3 is 14 residues. Germline-derived CDR1 and CDR2 are MDHEN and SYDVKM. V shed 6 bases and J shed 3 bases, with 15 bases lying between them. Sequencing was performed with immunoSEQ multiplex PCR; in TCRdb, only in-frame clones are kept and a portion is missing. The sample has about 12,000 clones, approximately 89% seen once. This sample comprised CD8+ T cells from peripheral blood mononuclear cells, obtained in the second trimester of pregnancy. This chain uses TRBV28 with TRBJ2-7; possible D gene TRBD1, 6 bases. The sequence came from a female donor in good health, enrolled as a control in a pregnancy study. The CDR3 DNA sequence: TGTGCCAGCAGCTCTGGTTTGGACAGCTACGAGCAGTACTTC. Residues: CASSSGLDSYEQYF. The full variable domain, its missing parts supplied by reference TRBV28 and TRBJ2-7, is DVKVTQSSRYLVKRTGEKVFLECVQDMDHENMFWYRQDPGLGLRLIYFSYDVKMKEKGDIPEGYSVSREKKERFSLILESASTNQTSMYLCASSSGLDSYEQYFGPGTRLTVT.